A single sample is the source of the 8 T cell receptor beta chains below, sequenced in a study of cytomegalovirus exposure and HLA in healthy donors. The PCR had 60 Vbeta and 13 Jbeta primers. Sequenced by immunoSEQ multiplex PCR; TCRdb stores in-frame clones only, minus some. The top ten clones hold roughly 5.9% of a sample with 90,000 to 120,000 clones, about 79% of them seen once. What was sequenced was PBMCs. The receptors here all came from a man in his 60s in good health and CMV-seropositive.

The gene calls are TRBV5-1 and TRBJ2-5; the match to TRBD1 covers 7 bases. There are 17 residues in the CDR3. Trimming at V came to 1 base and at J to 2 bases, leaving 11 bases not matched to a gene. The germline CDR1 and CDR2 sequences are SGHRS and YFSETQ. CDR3: CASSLNQRQGTQETQYF. In DNA, the CDR3 is TGCGCCAGCAGCTTGAATCAGCGACAGGGCACACAAGAGACCCAGTACTTC.

The chain carries TRBV7-2 and TRBJ1-6; TRBD1 might be the D (5 bases). V lost 5 bases, J lost 9 bases, and 17 bases lay in between. Germline CDR1 SGHTA, CDR2 FQGNSA. CDR3 length: 15 residues. In DNA form, the CDR3 reads TGTGCCAGCAGCACTAGCCCAGGGATCGGTTCACCCCTCCACTTT. It yields the protein CASSTSPGIGSPLHF. Full variable domain (outside the CDR3, taken from reference TRBV7-2 and TRBJ1-6): GAGVSQSPSNKVTEKGKDVELRCDPISGHTALYWYRQSLGQGLEFLIYFQGNSAPDKSGLPSDRFSAERTGGSVSTLTIQRTQQEDSAVYLCASSTSPGIGSPLHFGNGTRLTVT.

CDR3 in DNA: TGTGCCTGGAACCCCAAGACGGTTTTTAGAGCGCGGGAACAGCCCCAGCATTTT. As protein: CAWNPKTVFRAREQPQHF. V gene TRBV30 combines with J gene TRBJ1-5; no clear D. Germline CDR1 is GTSNPN and CDR2 is SVGIG (reference sequence). The CDR3 loop spans 18 amino acids. V dropped 4 bases and J dropped 7 bases, with 29 bases sitting between them.

The gene calls are TRBV9 and TRBJ2-1, with D perhaps TRBD2 (6 bases). The CDR3 runs 16 residues. Per germline, CDR1 SGDLS and CDR2 YYNGEE. V was cut by 4 bases and J by 2 bases, with 16 bases left in between. The CDR3 reads CASSSGSPRPYNEQFF. CDR3 sequence (DNA): TGTGCCAGCAGCTCCGGGAGCCCCCGGCCCTACAATGAGCAGTTCTTC.

V usage is TRBV9 and J usage is TRBJ1-4, with TRBD1 identical over 8 bases. This CDR3 is built from 15 residues. V shed 2 bases, J shed 2 bases, and the junction held 2 bases outside the gene matches. Per the germline V gene, CDR1 is SGDLS and CDR2 is YYNGEE. The CDR3 bases are TGTGCCAGCAGCGTCACAGGGGGTACTAATGAAAAACTGTTTTTT. Translating gives CASSVTGGTNEKLFF.

The V and J genes are TRBV6-1 and TRBJ1-5; perhaps TRBD1 as D (6 bases). Germline V gives CDR1 MNHNS, CDR2 SASEGT. V lost 3 bases, J lost 2 bases, and 14 bases lay in between. The CDR3 spans 16 residues. The CDR3, as DNA: TGTGCCAGCAGTGACCGACAGGTCTCGGGCAATCAGCCCCAGCATTTT. Its translation: CASSDRQVSGNQPQHF.

V gene TRBV5-1 combines with J gene TRBJ1-2; D is possibly TRBD1 (5 bases). The CDR3 is 13 residues long. V lost 1 base and J lost 4, with 8 bases in between. The germline V gene has CDR1 SGHRS and CDR2 YFSETQ. The CDR3 sequence: CASSLPGIYGYTF. CDR3 nucleotides: TGCGCCAGCAGCTTGCCAGGGATCTATGGCTACACCTTC.

This chain uses TRBV12-5 with TRBJ2-3; TRBD2 is a possible D gene (6 bases). This CDR3 has 14 amino acids. With 1 base removed from V and 1 base from J, the gap between germline ends came to 6 bases. Germline V gene lookup returns CDR1 LGHNT and CDR2 FRNRAP. The CDR3 DNA is TGTGCTAGTGGTTTGGGGGAGGGCACAGATACGCAGTATTTT. This encodes CASGLGEGTDTQYF.